This TCR beta chain was retrieved from a study of blood T cell repertoires in COVID-19. For the study at large: Acute-phase and convalescent COVID-19 samples originated in the United States, Italy and Spain. T cells, B-cell-depleted T cells, or PBMCs provided the cDNA or gDNA that served as material.

CDR1 is SEHNR and CDR2 is FQNEAQ in the germline V gene (reference sequence). V was pared by 2 bases and J by 2 bases, with 10 bases between. The CDR3 consists of 14 residues. Method: immunoSEQ multiplex PCR; TCRdb's copy keeps in-frame clones and lacks some. Of roughly 200,000 clones detected, 87% appear once; the ten largest clones hold over 9.5%. The chain uses TRBV7-9 and TRBJ2-7; the D gene is possibly TRBD1 (5 bases). The specimen was peripheral blood. The sequence came from a woman under 30 who had recovered from COVID-19. The CDR3 bases are TGTGCCAGCAGCTTAAGGACACAGACCTACGAGCAGTACTTC. The encoded protein is CASSLRTQTYEQYF.